This note documents a single T cell receptor beta chain sequence. This sample stems from a study of cytomegalovirus exposure and HLA in healthy donors. This CDR3 region has 13 residues. Trimming pared 9 bases from V and 0 bases from J, leaving 9 bases between. Germline CDR1 reads LNHNV; CDR2 reads YYDKDF (reference sequence). Generated by immunoSEQ multiplex PCR, the TCRdb table keeps only in-frame clones and is missing some. This table holds 150,000 to 160,000 clones, about 86% found once. This chain connects TRBV15 to TRBJ1-5; the D is unclear. The receptor's source is a human donor in good health. Sequencing input: PBMCs. CDR3 protein: CATDQDSNQPQHF. Here the CDR3 DNA reads TGTGCCACAGACCAGGATAGCAATCAGCCCCAGCATTTT.